The entry below describes one T cell receptor beta chain. Its antigen is undetermined. This entry comes from a study of cytotoxic CD8 clonotypes in ibrutinib-treated CLL. Study-level findings and limits: An increase in clonality occurred at ibrutinib response, followed by a return toward baseline at progression. Sampling schedules were unmatched across sustained-remission and progressing patients.

Sequencing was designed to attain a depth spanning 1 in 200,000 to 1 in 1 million T cells. The assay was immunoSEQ multiplex PCR, and TCRdb's table has in-frame clones only and misses some. The data hold approximately 320,000 clones, with over 60% observed a single time. Trimming cost V 0 bases and J 3 bases, with 10 bases left between them. There are 15 residues in the CDR3. Germline V gene sequence: CDR1 LNHNV, CDR2 YYDKDF (reference sequence). The material sequenced was PBMCs, taken after 36 months of ibrutinib treatment. The chain has TRBV15 and TRBJ2-3; tentatively, D is TRBD2 (6 bases). This receptor was identified in a human donor with chronic lymphocytic leukemia. CDR3 sequence (DNA): TGTGCCACCAGCAGAGATCCACGGGAGACAGATACGCAGTATTTT. Its protein is CATSRDPRETDTQYF.